This TCR beta chain was captured in a study of healthy donors' naive CD4 and CD8 T cells. Each TCR library used 450 to 600 ng of total RNA and a linear amplification protocol. TCRdb re-derived calls from the reads in MiXCR, one entry per CDR3 protein. Of about 180,000 distinct CDR3 sequences in the sample, around 80% were seen once. The study, taken as a whole, reports: The study did not address homeostatic proliferation effects in naive T cells. Negatively charged CDR3s marked CD8+ lineage; positively charged CDR3s marked CD4+ lineage.

Germline V lookup: CDR1 SQVTM, CDR2 ANQGSEA. The CDR3 extends over 14 amino acids. V was shortened by 1 base and J by 2 bases, with 12 bases between the two germline ends. Remarks on this clonotype: The antigen is unknown.

Sequencing was done on a sample of naive CD4+ and CD8+ T cells sorted from blood, pooled from several donors. The sequence was obtained from a pool of human donors in good health; the sample pools cells from several healthy donors. The chain combines TRBV29-1 with TRBJ2-7; D might be TRBD1 (6 bases). The CDR3 bases are TGCAGCGTTGAAGGGGGGCCTCACCCCTACGAGCAGTACTTC. The encoded protein is CSVEGGPHPYEQYF.